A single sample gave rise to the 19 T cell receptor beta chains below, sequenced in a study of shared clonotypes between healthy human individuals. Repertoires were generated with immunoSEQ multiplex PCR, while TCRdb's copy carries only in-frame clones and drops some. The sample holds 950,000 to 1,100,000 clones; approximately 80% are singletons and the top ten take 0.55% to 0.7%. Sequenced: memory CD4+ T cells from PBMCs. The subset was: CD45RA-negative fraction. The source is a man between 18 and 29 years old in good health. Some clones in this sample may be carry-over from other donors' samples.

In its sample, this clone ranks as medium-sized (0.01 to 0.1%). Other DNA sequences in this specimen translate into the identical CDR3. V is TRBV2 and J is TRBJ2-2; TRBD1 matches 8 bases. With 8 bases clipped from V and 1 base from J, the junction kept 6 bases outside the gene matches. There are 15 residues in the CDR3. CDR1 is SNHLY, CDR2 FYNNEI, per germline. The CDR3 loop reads CASGGQGRNTGELFF. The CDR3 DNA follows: TGTGCCAGCGGAGGACAGGGTCGGAACACCGGGGAGCTGTTTTTT.

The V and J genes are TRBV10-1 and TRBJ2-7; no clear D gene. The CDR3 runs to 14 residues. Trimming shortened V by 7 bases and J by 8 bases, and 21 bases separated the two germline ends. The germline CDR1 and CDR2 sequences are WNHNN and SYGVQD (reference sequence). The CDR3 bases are TGCGCCAGCACCAAGAATGGACCGAGACTTCAGCAGTACTTC. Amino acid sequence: CASTKNGPRLQQYF.

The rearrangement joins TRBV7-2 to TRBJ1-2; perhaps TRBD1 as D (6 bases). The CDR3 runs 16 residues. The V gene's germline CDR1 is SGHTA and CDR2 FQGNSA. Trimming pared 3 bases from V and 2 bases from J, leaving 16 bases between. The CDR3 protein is CASSFVRTGPNYGYTF. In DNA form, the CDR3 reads TGTGCCAGCAGCTTTGTCCGTACAGGGCCCAACTATGGCTACACCTTC.

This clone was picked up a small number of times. CDR3 loop: CASSPQRGGYSEQFF. CDR3 sequence (DNA): TGTGCCAGCAGCCCTCAGCGGGGGGGGTACTCAGAGCAGTTCTTC. The gene calls are TRBV11-3 and TRBJ2-1; 10 nucleotides agree with TRBD2. Germline-derived CDR1 and CDR2 are SGHNT and YENEEA. V trimming: 5 bases; J trimming: 10 bases; junction bases outside the gene matches: 11. The CDR3 loop spans 15 amino acids.

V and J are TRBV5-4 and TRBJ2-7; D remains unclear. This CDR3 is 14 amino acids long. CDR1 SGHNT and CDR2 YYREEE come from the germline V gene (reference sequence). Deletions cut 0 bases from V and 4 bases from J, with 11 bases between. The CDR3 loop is CASSLDPDGYEQYF. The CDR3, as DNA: TGTGCCAGCAGCTTGGATCCGGACGGTTACGAGCAGTACTTC.

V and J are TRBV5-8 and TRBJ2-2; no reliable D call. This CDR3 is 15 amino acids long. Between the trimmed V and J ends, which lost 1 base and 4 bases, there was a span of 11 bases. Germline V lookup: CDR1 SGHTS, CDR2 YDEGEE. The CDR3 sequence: CASSLRMVITGELFF. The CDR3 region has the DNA TGTGCCAGCAGCTTGCGTATGGTGATCACCGGGGAGCTGTTTTTT.

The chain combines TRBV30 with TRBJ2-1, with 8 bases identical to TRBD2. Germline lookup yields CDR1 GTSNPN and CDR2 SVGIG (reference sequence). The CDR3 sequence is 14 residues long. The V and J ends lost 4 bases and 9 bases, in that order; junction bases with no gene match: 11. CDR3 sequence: CAWTPGLVIGEQFF. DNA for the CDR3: TGTGCCTGGACCCCGGGACTAGTGATTGGTGAGCAGTTCTTC.

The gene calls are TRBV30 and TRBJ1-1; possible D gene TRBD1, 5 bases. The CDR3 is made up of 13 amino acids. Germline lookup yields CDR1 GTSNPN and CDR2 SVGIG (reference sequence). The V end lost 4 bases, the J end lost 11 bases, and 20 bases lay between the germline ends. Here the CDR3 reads CAWTPGTPARAFF. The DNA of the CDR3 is TGTGCCTGGACCCCCGGGACCCCAGCACGGGCTTTCTTT.

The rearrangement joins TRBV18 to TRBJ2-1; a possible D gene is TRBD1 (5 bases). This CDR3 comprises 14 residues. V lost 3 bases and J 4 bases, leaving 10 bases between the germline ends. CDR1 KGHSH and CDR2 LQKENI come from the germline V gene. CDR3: CASSPRDVYNEQFF. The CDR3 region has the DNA TGTGCCAGCTCACCCAGGGATGTATACAATGAGCAGTTCTTC.

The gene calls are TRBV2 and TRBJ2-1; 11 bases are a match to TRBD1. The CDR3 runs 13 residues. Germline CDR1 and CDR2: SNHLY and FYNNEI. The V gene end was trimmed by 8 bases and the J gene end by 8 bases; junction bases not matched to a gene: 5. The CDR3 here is CASGWDRGDEQFF. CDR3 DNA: TGTGCCAGCGGGTGGGACAGGGGGGATGAGCAGTTCTTC.

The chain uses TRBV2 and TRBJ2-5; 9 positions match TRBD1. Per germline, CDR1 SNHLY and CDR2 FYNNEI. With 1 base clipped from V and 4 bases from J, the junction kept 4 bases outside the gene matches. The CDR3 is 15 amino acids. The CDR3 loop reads CASSEVGQGGETQYF. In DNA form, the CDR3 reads TGTGCCAGCAGTGAAGTGGGACAGGGTGGAGAGACCCAGTACTTC. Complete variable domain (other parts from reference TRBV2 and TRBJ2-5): EPEVTQTPSHQVTQMGQEVILRCVPISNHLYFYWYRQILGQKVEFLVSFYNNEISEKSEIFDDQFSVERPDGSNFTLKIRSTKLEDSAMYFCASSEVGQGGETQYFGPGTRLLVL.

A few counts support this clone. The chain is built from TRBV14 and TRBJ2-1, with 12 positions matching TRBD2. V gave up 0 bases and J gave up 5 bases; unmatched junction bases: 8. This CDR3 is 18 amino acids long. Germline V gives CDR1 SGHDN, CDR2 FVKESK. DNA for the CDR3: TGTGCCAGCAGCCAAGAATTTTATCGACTAGCGGGAGACAATGAGCAGTTCTTC. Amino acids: CASSQEFYRLAGDNEQFF.

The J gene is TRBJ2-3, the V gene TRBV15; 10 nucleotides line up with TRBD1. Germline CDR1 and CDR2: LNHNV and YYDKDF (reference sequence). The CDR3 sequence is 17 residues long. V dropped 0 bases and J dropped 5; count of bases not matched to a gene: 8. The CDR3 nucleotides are TGTGCCACCAGCAGAGATTCTCGGGACAGGGGAGGAGATACGCAGTATTTT. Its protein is CATSRDSRDRGGDTQYF.

CDR3 region: CASSESRGVWQPQHF. In nucleotides, the CDR3 is TGTGCCAGCAGTGAATCCAGGGGGGTTTGGCAGCCCCAGCATTTT. The chain uses TRBV25-1 and TRBJ1-5; 7 bases line up with TRBD1. Germline CDR1 and CDR2: MGHDK and SYGVNS. The V gene end was trimmed by 1 base and the J gene end by 7 bases; junction bases not matched to a gene: 7. The CDR3 is 15 amino acids.

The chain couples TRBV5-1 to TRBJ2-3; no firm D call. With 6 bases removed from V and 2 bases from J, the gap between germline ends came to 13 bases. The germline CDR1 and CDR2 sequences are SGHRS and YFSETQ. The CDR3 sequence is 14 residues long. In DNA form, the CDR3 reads TGCGCCAGCATGAGGAGCGAGTACACAGATACGCAGTATTTT. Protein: CASMRSEYTDTQYF.

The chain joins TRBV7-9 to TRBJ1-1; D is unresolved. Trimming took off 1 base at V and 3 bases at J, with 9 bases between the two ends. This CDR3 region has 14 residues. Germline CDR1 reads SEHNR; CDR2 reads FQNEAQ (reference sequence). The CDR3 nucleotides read TGTGCCAGCAGCTTAGGCCGGGTAGACACTGAAGCTTTCTTT. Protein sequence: CASSLGRVDTEAFF.

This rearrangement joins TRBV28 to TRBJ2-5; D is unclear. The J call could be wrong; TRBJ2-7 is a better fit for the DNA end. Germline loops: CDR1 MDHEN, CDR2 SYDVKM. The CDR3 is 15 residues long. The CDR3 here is CASSAPGQAAYEQYF. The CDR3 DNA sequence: TGTGCCAGCAGTGCCCCGGGCCAAGCTGCCTACGAGCAGTACTTC.

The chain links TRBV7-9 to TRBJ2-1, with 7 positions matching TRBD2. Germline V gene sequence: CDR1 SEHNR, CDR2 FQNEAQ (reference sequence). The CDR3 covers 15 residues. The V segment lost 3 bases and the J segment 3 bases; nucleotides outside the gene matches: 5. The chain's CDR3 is CASSLRGGLYNEQFF. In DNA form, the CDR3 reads TGTGCCAGCAGCTTGAGGGGAGGGCTCTACAATGAGCAGTTCTTC.

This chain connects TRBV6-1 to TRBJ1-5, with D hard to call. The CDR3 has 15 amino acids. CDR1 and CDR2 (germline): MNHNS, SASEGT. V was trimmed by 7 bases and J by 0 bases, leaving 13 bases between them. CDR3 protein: CASTPGRSSNQPQHF. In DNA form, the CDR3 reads TGTGCCAGCACGCCCGGACGGAGTAGCAATCAGCCCCAGCATTTT.